The text below deals with one T cell receptor (beta chain). Original processing methods: Amplification from reference gene primers served as the basis for estimated nucleated cell counts. Some clones are missing from TCRdb's copy, which holds only in-frame ones; the method was immunoSEQ multiplex PCR. D and trimming come from the DNA, and the V and J calls and clone size come from that table. The sample contains about 78,000 clones, 80% to 95% of which appear only once. The V end lost 6 bases, the J end lost 0 bases, and 6 bases lay between the germline ends. CDR3 size: 13 residues. Germline-derived CDR1 and CDR2 are MNHEY and SVGAGI. This record comes from a study of blood T cell repertoires in COVID-19. Study-level background: Acute and convalescent COVID-19 specimens originated in the United States, Italy and Spain.

The rearrangement joins TRBV6-5 to TRBJ1-3; D not certain. The sample consisted of peripheral blood. The origin of this receptor is a woman older than 75 with acute or convalescent COVID-19. CDR3 nucleotides: TGTGCCAGCAGGCGGGACTCTGGAAACACCATATATTTT. Translated: CASRRDSGNTIYF.